These T cell receptor beta chains were read from a single sample in a study of T cells in Graves' hyperthyroidism and ophthalmopathy. MiXCR, applied by TCRdb to the multiplex PCR reads, yields one record per CDR3 protein. Here the sample spans about 160,000 distinct CDR3 sequences, approximately 9% being singletons. The sample taken for sequencing was blood. The receptors shown here come from a woman aged 18-29 years with Graves' hyperthyroidism that later progressed to Graves' ophthalmopathy. CDR3s leave out the opening cysteine and the closing phenylalanine or tryptophan. Size is stated for part of the rows, as once, few or many counts, or as a class when the clone is expanded.

len: 15; abundance: few; v_gene: TRBV15; j_gene: TRBJ2-1; CDR3aa: ATSSGTSGIGGNEQF
len: 14; abundance: many; v_gene: TRBV6-1; j_gene: TRBJ1-5; CDR3aa: ASSEARVLNNQPQH
len: 11; abundance: many; v_gene: TRBV20-1; j_gene: TRBJ2-1; CDR3aa: SARVGGFNEQF
len: 14; abundance: few; v_gene: TRBV6-2/TRBV6-3; j_gene: TRBJ2-4; CDR3aa: ASRPRDSIAKNIQY
len: 12; abundance: .; v_gene: TRBV30; j_gene: TRBJ2-6; CDR3aa: AWSGRSRANVLT
len: 15; abundance: many; v_gene: TRBV12-3/TRBV12-4; j_gene: TRBJ2-1; CDR3aa: ASRPAADWSSYNEQF
len: 14; abundance: many; v_gene: TRBV6-2/TRBV6-3; j_gene: TRBJ2-3; CDR3aa: ASSPTSGRSTDTQY
len: 13; abundance: many; v_gene: TRBV7-9; j_gene: TRBJ2-7; CDR3aa: ASSLGSRVTYEQY
len: 13; abundance: many; v_gene: TRBV20-1; j_gene: TRBJ2-1; CDR3aa: SARPLAGDSNEQF
len: 11; abundance: many; v_gene: TRBV7-9; j_gene: TRBJ1-2; CDR3aa: ASSLVGHYGYT
len: 15; abundance: many; v_gene: TRBV19; j_gene: TRBJ1-1; CDR3aa: ASSIGGGGRMNTEAF
len: 12; abundance: many; v_gene: TRBV27; j_gene: TRBJ1-1; CDR3aa: ASSLRGMNTEAF
len: 11; abundance: many; v_gene: TRBV10-3; j_gene: TRBJ1-1; CDR3aa: AISERRNTEAF
len: 14; abundance: few; v_gene: TRBV20-1; j_gene: TRBJ2-7; CDR3aa: SALGRTGGSSYEQY
len: 14; abundance: many; v_gene: TRBV19; j_gene: TRBJ1-2; CDR3aa: ASSTYPGRFNYGYT
len: 14; abundance: many; v_gene: TRBV27; j_gene: TRBJ1-2; CDR3aa: ASSHRDRGRDYGYT
len: 13; abundance: many; v_gene: TRBV6-2/TRBV6-3; j_gene: TRBJ2-3; CDR3aa: ASRQSGTGSGTQY
len: 11; abundance: few; v_gene: TRBV20-1; j_gene: TRBJ2-7; CDR3aa: SARDLCVYEQY
len: 14; abundance: .; v_gene: TRBV4-2; j_gene: TRBJ2-5; CDR3aa: ASSQVRTSGVETQY
len: 12; abundance: many; v_gene: TRBV18; j_gene: TRBJ1-5; CDR3aa: ASSPGQIYQPQH
len: 13; abundance: .; v_gene: TRBV20-1; j_gene: TRBJ2-3; CDR3aa: SAEMTSSLQDTQY
len: 13; abundance: .; v_gene: TRBV27; j_gene: TRBJ2-4; CDR3aa: ASSSLAGDGNIQY
len: 15; abundance: .; v_gene: TRBV6-5; j_gene: TRBJ1-2; CDR3aa: ASSYRAGEGSSYGYT
len: 18; abundance: .; v_gene: TRBV13; j_gene: TRBJ2-7; CDR3aa: ASSFYICSASYDRADEQY
len: 13; abundance: .; v_gene: TRBV12-3/TRBV12-4; j_gene: TRBJ1-5; CDR3aa: ASRIQGGGNQPQH
len: 14; abundance: .; v_gene: TRBV6-2/TRBV6-3; j_gene: TRBJ2-4; CDR3aa: ASSYSMGLAKNIQY
len: 10; abundance: .; v_gene: TRBV9; j_gene: TRBJ1-2; CDR3aa: ASSAPGYGYT
len: 13; abundance: .; v_gene: TRBV6-1; j_gene: TRBJ1-2; CDR3aa: ASSYGGGRLKGYT
len: 12; abundance: many; v_gene: TRBV20-1; j_gene: TRBJ1-3; CDR3aa: SARTGASGNTIY
len: 14; abundance: .; v_gene: TRBV6-1; j_gene: TRBJ2-1; CDR3aa: ASSRTGVSSHNEQF
len: 13; abundance: many; v_gene: TRBV10-3; j_gene: TRBJ2-7; CDR3aa: AISGMGPPSYEQY
len: 14; abundance: few; v_gene: TRBV19; j_gene: TRBJ1-1; CDR3aa: ASSTNPLTSSAEAF
len: 12; abundance: few; v_gene: TRBV19; j_gene: TRBJ1-5; CDR3aa: ASSIEGSNQPQH
len: 12; abundance: many; v_gene: TRBV9; j_gene: TRBJ1-1; CDR3aa: ASSVGDGGTEAF
len: 12; abundance: many; v_gene: TRBV10-3; j_gene: TRBJ2-2; CDR3aa: AISDFDFTGELF
len: 14; abundance: .; v_gene: TRBV14; j_gene: TRBJ2-7; CDR3aa: ASSQDWLAGDYEQY
len: 16; abundance: many; v_gene: TRBV11-1; j_gene: TRBJ1-4; CDR3aa: ASSLALSSGQGDEKLF
len: 14; abundance: many; v_gene: TRBV28; j_gene: TRBJ1-6; CDR3aa: ASSRPPGQGKLPLH
len: 10; abundance: few; v_gene: TRBV20-1; j_gene: TRBJ2-5; CDR3aa: SATTSRSYQY
len: 16; abundance: .; v_gene: TRBV14; j_gene: TRBJ2-6; CDR3aa: ASSHIRDRNSGANVLT
len: 15; abundance: many; v_gene: TRBV27; j_gene: TRBJ1-2; CDR3aa: ASSLSFGTGADYGYT
len: 14; abundance: many; v_gene: TRBV7-6; j_gene: TRBJ2-7; CDR3aa: ASSLSGGLVSYEQY
len: 10; abundance: .; v_gene: TRBV2; j_gene: TRBJ2-7; CDR3aa: ASTGLLYEQY